Below, one T cell receptor (beta chain) is given with its context. This sample stems from a study of blood T cell repertoires in COVID-19. How the authors handled the data: The assay estimated nucleated cells by amplifying reference gene primers. Assay used: immunoSEQ multiplex PCR; TCRdb lists only in-frame clones, some missing. The V and J calls and clone size come from that table; D and trimming were worked out from the DNA. The sample consists of 210,000 or so clones, 85% of them appearing once. The Seattle patients, enrolled during active infection, were followed longitudinally. This CDR3 is built from 16 residues. CDR1 SGHTA and CDR2 FQGNSA come from the germline V gene. The V and J ends lost 5 bases and 1 base, in that order; junction bases with no gene match: 8.

This receptor was identified in a man aged 50 to 60 with COVID-19, enrolled during active disease. Sequences were obtained from peripheral blood. The gene calls are TRBV7-2 and TRBJ1-3; 7 bases are a match to TRBD1. The chain's CDR3 is CASSRWAGGSGNTIYF. DNA for the CDR3: TGTGCCAGCAGCCGCTGGGCAGGGGGGTCTGGAAACACCATATATTTT.